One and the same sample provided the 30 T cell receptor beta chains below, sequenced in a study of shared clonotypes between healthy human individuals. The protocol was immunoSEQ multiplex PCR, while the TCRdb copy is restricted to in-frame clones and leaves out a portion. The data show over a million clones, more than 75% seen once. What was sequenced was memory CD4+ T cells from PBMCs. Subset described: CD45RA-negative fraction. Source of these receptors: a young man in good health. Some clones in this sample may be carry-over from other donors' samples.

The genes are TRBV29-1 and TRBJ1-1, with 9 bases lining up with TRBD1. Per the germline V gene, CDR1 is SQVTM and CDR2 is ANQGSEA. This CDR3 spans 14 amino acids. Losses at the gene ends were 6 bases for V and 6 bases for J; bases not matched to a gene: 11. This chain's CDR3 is CSVAAQGALSEAFF. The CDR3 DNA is TGCAGCGTCGCCGCACAGGGGGCTTTATCTGAAGCTTTCTTT.

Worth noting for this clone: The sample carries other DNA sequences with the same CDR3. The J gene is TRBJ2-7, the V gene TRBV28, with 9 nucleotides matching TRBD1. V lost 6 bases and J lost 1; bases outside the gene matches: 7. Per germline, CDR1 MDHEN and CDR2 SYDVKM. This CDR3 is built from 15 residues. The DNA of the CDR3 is TGTGCCAGCAGGCGACTGGGACAGGGTTCCTACGAGCAGTACTTC. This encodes CASRRLGQGSYEQYF.

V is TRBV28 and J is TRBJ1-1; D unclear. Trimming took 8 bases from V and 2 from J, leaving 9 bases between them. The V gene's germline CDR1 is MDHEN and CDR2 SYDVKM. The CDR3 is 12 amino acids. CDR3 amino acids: CASGEINTEAFF. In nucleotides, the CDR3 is TGTGCCAGCGGAGAAATCAACACTGAAGCTTTCTTT.

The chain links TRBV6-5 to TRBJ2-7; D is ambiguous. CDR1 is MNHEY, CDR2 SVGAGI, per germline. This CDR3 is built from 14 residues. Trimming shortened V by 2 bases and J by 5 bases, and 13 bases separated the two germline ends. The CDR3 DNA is TGTGCCAGCAGTTACAGGACGCGGTCCCACGAGCAGTACTTC. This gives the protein CASSYRTRSHEQYF.

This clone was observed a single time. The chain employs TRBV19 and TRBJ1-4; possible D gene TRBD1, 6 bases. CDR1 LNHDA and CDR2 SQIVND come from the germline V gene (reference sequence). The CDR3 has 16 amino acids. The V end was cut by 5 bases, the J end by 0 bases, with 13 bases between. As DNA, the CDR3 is TGTGCCAGTAGTGACGAGACAGGTGCAACTAATGAAAAACTGTTTTTT. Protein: CASSDETGATNEKLFF.

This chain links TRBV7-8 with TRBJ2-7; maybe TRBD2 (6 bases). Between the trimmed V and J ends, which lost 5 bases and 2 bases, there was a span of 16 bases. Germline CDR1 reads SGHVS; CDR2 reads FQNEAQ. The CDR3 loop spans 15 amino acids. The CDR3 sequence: CASSTSREATYEQYF. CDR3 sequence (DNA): TGTGCCAGCAGCACCAGCAGGGAGGCAACCTACGAGCAGTACTTC. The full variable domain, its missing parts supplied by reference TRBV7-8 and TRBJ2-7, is GAGVSQSPRYKVAKRGQDVALRCDPISGHVSLFWYQQALGQGPEFLTYFQNEAQLDKSGLPSDRFFAERPEGSVSTLKIQRTQQEDSAVYLCASSTSREATYEQYFGPGTRLTVT.

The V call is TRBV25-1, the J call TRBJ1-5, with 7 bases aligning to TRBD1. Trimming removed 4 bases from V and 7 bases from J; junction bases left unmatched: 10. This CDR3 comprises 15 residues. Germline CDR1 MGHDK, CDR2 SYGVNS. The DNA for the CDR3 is TGTGCCAGCAGTGCGACAACAGGGGACGGGCAGCCCCAGCATTTT. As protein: CASSATTGDGQPQHF.

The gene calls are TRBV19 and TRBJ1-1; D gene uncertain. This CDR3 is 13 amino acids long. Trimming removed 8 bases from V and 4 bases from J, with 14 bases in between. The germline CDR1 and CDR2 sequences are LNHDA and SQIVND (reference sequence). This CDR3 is CASLAWVGTEAFF. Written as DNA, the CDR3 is TGTGCCAGTCTGGCTTGGGTCGGCACTGAAGCTTTCTTT.

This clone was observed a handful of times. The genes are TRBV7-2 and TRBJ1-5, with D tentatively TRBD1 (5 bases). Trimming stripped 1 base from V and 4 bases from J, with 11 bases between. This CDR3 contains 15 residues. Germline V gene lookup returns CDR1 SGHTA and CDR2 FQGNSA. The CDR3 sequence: CASSLEPGMNQPQHF. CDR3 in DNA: TGTGCCAGCAGCTTAGAGCCAGGGATGAATCAGCCCCAGCATTTT.

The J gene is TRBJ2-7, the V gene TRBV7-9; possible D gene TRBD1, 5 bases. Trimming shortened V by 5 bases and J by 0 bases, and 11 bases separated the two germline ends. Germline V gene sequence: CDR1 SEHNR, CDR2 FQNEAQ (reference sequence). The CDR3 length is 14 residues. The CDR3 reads CASSQAGSSYEQYF. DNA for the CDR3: TGTGCCAGCAGCCAGGCAGGGTCCTCCTACGAGCAGTACTTC.

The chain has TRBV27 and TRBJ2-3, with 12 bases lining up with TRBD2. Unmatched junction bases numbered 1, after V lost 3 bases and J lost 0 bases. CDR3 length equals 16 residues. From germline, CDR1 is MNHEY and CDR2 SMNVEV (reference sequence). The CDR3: CASSLTSGRSTDTQYF. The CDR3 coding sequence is TGTGCCAGCAGTTTGACTAGCGGGAGAAGCACAGATACGCAGTATTTT.

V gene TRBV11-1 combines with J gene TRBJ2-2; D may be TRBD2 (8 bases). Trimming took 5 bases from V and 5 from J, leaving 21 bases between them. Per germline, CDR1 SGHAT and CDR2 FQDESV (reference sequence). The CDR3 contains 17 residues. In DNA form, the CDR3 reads TGTGCCAGCAGCCCGGGGGGGGCGGGGACAGCTACCGGGGAGCTGTTTTTT. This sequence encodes CASSPGGAGTATGELFF.

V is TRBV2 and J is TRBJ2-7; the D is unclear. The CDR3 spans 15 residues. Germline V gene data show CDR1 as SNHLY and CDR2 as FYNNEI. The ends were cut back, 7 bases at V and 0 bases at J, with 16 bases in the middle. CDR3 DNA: TGTGCCAGCAACCCGTCCAGGCTGAGCTCCTACGAGCAGTACTTC. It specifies CASNPSRLSSYEQYF. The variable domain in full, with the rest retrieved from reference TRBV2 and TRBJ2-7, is EPEVTQTPSHQVTQMGQEVILRCVPISNHLYFYWYRQILGQKVEFLVSFYNNEISEKSEIFDDQFSVERPDGSNFTLKIRSTKLEDSAMYFCASNPSRLSSYEQYFGPGTRLTVT.

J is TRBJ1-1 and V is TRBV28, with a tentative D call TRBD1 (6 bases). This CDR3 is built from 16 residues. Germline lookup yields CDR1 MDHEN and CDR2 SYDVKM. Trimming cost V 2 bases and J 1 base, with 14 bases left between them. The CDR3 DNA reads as TGTGCCAGCAGTTTAGGAAGGGGGGCTTGGAACACTGAAGCTTTCTTT. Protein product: CASSLGRGAWNTEAFF. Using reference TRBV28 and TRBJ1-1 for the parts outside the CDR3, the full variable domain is DVKVTQSSRYLVKRTGEKVFLECVQDMDHENMFWYRQDPGLGLRLIYFSYDVKMKEKGDIPEGYSVSREKKERFSLILESASTNQTSMYLCASSLGRGAWNTEAFFGQGTRLTVV.

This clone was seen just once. This CDR3 is CASNSRLNNEQFF. CDR3 coding DNA: TGTGCCAGCAACAGCAGACTTAACAATGAGCAGTTCTTC. The rearrangement links TRBV2 to TRBJ2-1; no clear D gene. The V end lost 7 bases, the J end lost 5 bases, and 12 bases lay between the germline ends. The germline V gene encodes CDR1 SNHLY and CDR2 FYNNEI. The CDR3 runs to 13 residues.

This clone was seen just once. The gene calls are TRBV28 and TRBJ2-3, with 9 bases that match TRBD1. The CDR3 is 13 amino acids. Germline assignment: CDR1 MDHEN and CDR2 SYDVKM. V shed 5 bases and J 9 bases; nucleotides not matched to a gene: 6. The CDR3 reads CASSRMDRGTQYF. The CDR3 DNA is TGTGCCAGCAGTCGAATGGACAGGGGCACGCAGTATTTT.

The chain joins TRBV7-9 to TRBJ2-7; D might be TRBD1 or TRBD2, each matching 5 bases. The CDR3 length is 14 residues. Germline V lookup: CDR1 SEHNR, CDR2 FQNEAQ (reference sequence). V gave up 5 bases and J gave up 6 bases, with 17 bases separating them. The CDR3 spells CASSAYGDPLEQYF. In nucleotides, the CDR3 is TGTGCCAGCAGCGCTTACGGGGACCCCCTCGAGCAGTACTTC.

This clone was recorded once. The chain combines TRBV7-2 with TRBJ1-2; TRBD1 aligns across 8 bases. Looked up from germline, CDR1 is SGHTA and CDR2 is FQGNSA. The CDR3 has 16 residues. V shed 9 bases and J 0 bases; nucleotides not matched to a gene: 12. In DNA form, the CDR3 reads TGTGCCAGTGGACAGGGTTTGGTCCTAGCTAACTATGGCTACACCTTC. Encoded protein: CASGQGLVLANYGYTF.

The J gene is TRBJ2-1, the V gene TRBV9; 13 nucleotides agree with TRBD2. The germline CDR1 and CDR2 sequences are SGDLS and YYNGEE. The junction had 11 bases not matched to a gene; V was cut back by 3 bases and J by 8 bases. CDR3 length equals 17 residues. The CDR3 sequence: CASSAYLTSGRLDEQFF. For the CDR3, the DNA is TGTGCCAGCAGCGCCTATTTGACTAGCGGGAGGTTGGATGAGCAGTTCTTC.

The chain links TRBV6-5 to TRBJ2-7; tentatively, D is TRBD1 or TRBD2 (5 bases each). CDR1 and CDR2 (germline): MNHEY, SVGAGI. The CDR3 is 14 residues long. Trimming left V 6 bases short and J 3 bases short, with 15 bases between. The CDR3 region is CASSPPGRHYEQYF. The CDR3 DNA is TGTGCCAGCAGCCCTCCGGGACGCCACTACGAGCAGTACTTC.

In DNA, the CDR3 is TGTGCCAGCAGTGAATGGCCTCCGACTGGCACAGATACGCAGTATTTT. Translation: CASSEWPPTGTDTQYF. This chain connects TRBV25-1 to TRBJ2-3; unclear D gene. Deletions cut 1 base from V and 1 base from J, with 12 bases between. There are 16 residues in the CDR3. Germline V lookup: CDR1 MGHDK, CDR2 SYGVNS.

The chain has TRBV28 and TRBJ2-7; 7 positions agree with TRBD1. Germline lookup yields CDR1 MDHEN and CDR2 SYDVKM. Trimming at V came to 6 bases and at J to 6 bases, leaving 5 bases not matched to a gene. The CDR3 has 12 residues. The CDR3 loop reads CASRPSGGEQYF. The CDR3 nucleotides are TGTGCCAGCAGACCCTCAGGGGGCGAGCAGTACTTC. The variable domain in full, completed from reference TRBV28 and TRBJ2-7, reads DVKVTQSSRYLVKRTGEKVFLECVQDMDHENMFWYRQDPGLGLRLIYFSYDVKMKEKGDIPEGYSVSREKKERFSLILESASTNQTSMYLCASRPSGGEQYFGPGTRLTVT.

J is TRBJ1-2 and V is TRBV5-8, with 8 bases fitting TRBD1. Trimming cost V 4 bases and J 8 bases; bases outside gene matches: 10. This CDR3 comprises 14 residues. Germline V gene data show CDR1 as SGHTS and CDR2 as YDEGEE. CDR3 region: CASSLYGQGYGYTF. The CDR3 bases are TGTGCCAGCAGCCTTTACGGACAGGGCTACGGCTACACCTTC. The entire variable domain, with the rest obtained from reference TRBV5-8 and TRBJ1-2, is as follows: EAGVTQSPTHLIKTRGQQATLRCSPISGHTSVYWYQQALGLGLQFLLWYDEGEERNRGNFPPRFSGRQFPNYSSELNVNALELEDSALYLCASSLYGQGYGYTFGSGTRLTVV.

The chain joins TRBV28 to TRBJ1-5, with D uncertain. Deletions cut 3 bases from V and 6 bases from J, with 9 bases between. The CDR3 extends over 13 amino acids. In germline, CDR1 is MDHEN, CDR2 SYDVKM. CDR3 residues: CASSLGLSQPQHF. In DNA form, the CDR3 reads TGTGCCAGCAGTTTGGGCTTGAGTCAGCCCCAGCATTTT.

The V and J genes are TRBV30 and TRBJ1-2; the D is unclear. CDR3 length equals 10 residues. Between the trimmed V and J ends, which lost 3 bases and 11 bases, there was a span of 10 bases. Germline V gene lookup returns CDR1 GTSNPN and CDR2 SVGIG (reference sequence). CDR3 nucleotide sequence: TGTGCCTGGAGGGAGCCGGGATACACCTTC. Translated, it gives CAWREPGYTF.

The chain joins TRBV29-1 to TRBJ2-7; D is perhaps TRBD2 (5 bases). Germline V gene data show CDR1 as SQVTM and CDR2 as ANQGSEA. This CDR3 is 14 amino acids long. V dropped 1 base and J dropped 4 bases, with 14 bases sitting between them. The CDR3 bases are TGCAGCGTTGAAGTCCCGGGATTACTGTACGAGCAGTACTTC. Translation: CSVEVPGLLYEQYF.

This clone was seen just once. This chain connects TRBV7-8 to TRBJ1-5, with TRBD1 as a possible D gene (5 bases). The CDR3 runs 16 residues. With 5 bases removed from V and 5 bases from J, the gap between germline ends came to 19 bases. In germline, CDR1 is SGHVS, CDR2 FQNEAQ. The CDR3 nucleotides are TGTGCCAGCAGCCCCAACCGCGAGGGGTGGTATCAGCCCCAGCATTTT. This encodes CASSPNREGWYQPQHF.

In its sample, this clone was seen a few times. The CDR3 sequence: CASSFRRTNEQFF. Here the CDR3 DNA reads TGTGCCAGCAGTTTCCGTAGGACCAATGAGCAGTTCTTC. The V gene is TRBV27, the J gene TRBJ2-1; no clear D. The germline gives CDR1 MNHEY, CDR2 SMNVEV (reference sequence). This CDR3 region has 13 residues. Between the trimmed V and J ends, which lost 3 bases and 6 bases, there was a span of 9 bases.

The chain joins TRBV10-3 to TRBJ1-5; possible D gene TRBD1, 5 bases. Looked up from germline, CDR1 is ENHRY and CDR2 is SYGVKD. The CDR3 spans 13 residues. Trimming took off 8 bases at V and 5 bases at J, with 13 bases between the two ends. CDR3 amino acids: CAIRRGSDQPQHF. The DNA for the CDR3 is TGTGCCATCCGACGGGGGTCGGATCAGCCCCAGCATTTT.

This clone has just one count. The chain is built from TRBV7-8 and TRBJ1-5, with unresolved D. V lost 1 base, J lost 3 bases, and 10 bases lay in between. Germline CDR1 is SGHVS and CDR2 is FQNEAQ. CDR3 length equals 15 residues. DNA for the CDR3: TGTGCCAGCAGCTTAGTTCGCGGGGACAATCAGCCCCAGCATTTT. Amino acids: CASSLVRGDNQPQHF.